The 11 T cell receptor beta chains below were found in one sample sequenced in a study of neurological immune-mediated disorders. Each CDR3 protein gets one entry after TCRdb re-called the 5' RACE reads with MiXCR. This sample has about 58,000 distinct CDR3 sequences; around 3.4% occur once, and the top ten carry approximately 6.6%. Specimen: PBMCs. The receptor set was obtained from a woman in her sixties with multiple sclerosis.

The table lists this clonotype with many counts. This rearrangement joins TRBV3-1 to TRBJ2-1; the D gene is possibly TRBD1 (5 bases). The germline V gene encodes CDR1 LGHDT and CDR2 YNNKEL (reference sequence). This CDR3 comprises 15 residues. The V end was cut by 8 bases, the J end by 0 bases, with 14 bases between. The CDR3 DNA follows: TGTGCCAGCGGATCCACAGGCCTCTCCTACAATGAGCAGTTCTTC. Protein product: CASGSTGLSYNEQFF.

This clonotype was observed many times. V is TRBV20-1 and J is TRBJ2-2; D unresolved. CDR3 length: 13 amino acids. Trimming left V 7 bases short and J 5 bases short, with 14 bases between. Germline lookup yields CDR1 DFQATT and CDR2 SNEGSKA (reference sequence). CDR3 sequence reads: CSDPAEGTGELFF. CDR3 in DNA: TGCAGTGACCCCGCGGAAGGTACCGGGGAGCTGTTTTTT.

At least ten counts were recorded for this clonotype. This chain connects TRBV5-1 to TRBJ2-7, with 10 bases matching TRBD2. This CDR3 is built from 15 residues. V shed 4 bases, J shed 6 bases, and the junction held 10 bases outside the gene matches. Germline V gene lookup returns CDR1 SGHRS and CDR2 YFSETQ. The CDR3 DNA sequence: TGCGCCAGCAGCGTAACCGGGACTAGCGCTGGCGAGCAGTACTTC. This encodes CASSVTGTSAGEQYF.

This clonotype came up many times. This sequence joins TRBV11-3 and TRBJ2-3; TRBD1 agrees at 7 bases. V was pared by 3 bases and J by 6 bases, with 9 bases of the junction left unmatched. From germline, CDR1 is SGHNT and CDR2 YENEEA. This CDR3 contains 15 residues. The CDR3 DNA reads as TGTGCCAGCAGCTTCACAGGGGCGCGGTGGGATACGCAGTATTTT. Protein: CASSFTGARWDTQYF.

This clonotype came up many times. This chain links TRBV5-1 with TRBJ2-5; 13 positions match TRBD2. V was clipped by 4 bases and J by 5 bases; unmatched bases: 5. Germline values: CDR1 SGHRS, CDR2 YFSETQ. The CDR3 sequence is 15 residues long. DNA of the CDR3: TGCGCCAGCAGCCCCGGGACTAGCGGGATGGAGACCCAGTACTTC. Translation gives CASSPGTSGMETQYF.

This clonotype was counted ten times or more. The rearrangement joins TRBV5-6 to TRBJ1-1; TRBD1 agrees at 7 bases. Germline V CDR1 and CDR2: SGHDT, YYEEEE. The V segment lost 4 bases and the J segment 0 bases; nucleotides outside the gene matches: 12. The CDR3 sequence is 17 residues long. CDR3 sequence reads: CASSPGVTGPLNTEAFF. The DNA of the CDR3 is TGTGCCAGCAGCCCGGGGGTGACAGGGCCTTTGAACACTGAAGCTTTCTTT.

This clonotype was found many times. The chain recombines TRBV20-1 with TRBJ2-3; 8 positions match TRBD1. The germline gives CDR1 DFQATT, CDR2 SNEGSKA (reference sequence). The CDR3 has 12 amino acids. The CDR3 is CKIQGGGDTQYF. The CDR3 DNA sequence: TGCAAAATACAGGGGGGCGGAGATACGCAGTATTTT.

This clonotype was detected ten times or more. V and J are TRBV20-1 and TRBJ1-1; D is possibly TRBD1 (5 bases). This CDR3 contains 14 residues. Germline V CDR1 and CDR2: DFQATT, SNEGSKA (reference sequence). For the CDR3, the DNA is TGCAGGGTCCAGGGACCGACTCGGGACACTGAAGCTTTCTTT. Translating gives CRVQGPTRDTEAFF.

This clonotype was picked up many times. The V call is TRBV2, the J call TRBJ2-5, with 11 bases identical to TRBD1. The V gene's germline CDR1 is SNHLY and CDR2 FYNNEI. V was pared by 6 bases and J by 1 base, with 1 base of the junction left unmatched. This CDR3 comprises 14 residues. This CDR3 reads CASRDRGLQETQYF. CDR3 nucleotides: TGTGCCAGCAGGGACAGGGGGCTCCAAGAGACCCAGTACTTC.

This clonotype was detected ten times or more. A read error may explain this, as a much larger clone is one base away. The rearrangement uses TRBV20-1 and TRBJ2-7; D possibly corresponds to TRBD2 (6 bases). There are 14 residues in the CDR3. Germline V gives CDR1 DFQATT, CDR2 SNEGSKA (reference sequence). V was clipped by 6 bases and J by 7 bases, with 22 bases between them. CDR3 bases: TGCAGTGCAGAGAGGTGGCGGGACTGGAAAGAGCAGTACTTC. Translated: CSAERWRDWKEQYF.

This clonotype was counted at least ten times. CDR3 protein: CASSWGGAYNSPLHF. Here the CDR3 DNA reads TGTGCCAGCAGTTGGGGGGGGGCCTATAATTCACCCCTCCACTTT. The rearrangement joins TRBV6-5 to TRBJ1-6; D possibly corresponds to TRBD1 (5 bases). The CDR3 extends over 15 amino acids. Germline V gives CDR1 MNHEY, CDR2 SVGAGI. Trimming shortened V by 4 bases and J by 2 bases, and 9 bases separated the two germline ends.